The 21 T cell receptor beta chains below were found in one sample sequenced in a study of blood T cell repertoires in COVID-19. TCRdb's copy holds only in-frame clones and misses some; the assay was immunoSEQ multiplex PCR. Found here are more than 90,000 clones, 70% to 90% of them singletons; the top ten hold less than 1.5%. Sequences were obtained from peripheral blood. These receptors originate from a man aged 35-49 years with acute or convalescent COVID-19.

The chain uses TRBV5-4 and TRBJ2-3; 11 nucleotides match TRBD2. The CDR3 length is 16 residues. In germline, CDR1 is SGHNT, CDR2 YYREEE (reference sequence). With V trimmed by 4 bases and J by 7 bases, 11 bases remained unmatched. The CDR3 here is CASSPPGLAGGHTQYF. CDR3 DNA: TGTGCCAGCAGCCCCCCCGGGCTAGCGGGAGGACATACGCAGTATTTT.

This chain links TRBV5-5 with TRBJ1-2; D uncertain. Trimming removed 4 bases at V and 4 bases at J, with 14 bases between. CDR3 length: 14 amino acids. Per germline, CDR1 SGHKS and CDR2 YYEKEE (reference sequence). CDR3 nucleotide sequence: TGTGCCAGCAGCCCGTTTTCCGGGAGCTATGGCTACACCTTC. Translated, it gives CASSPFSGSYGYTF.

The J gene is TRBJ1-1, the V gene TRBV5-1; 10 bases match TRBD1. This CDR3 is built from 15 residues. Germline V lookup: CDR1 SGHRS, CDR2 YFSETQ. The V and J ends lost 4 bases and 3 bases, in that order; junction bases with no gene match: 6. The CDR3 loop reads CASSPTGQGYTEAFF. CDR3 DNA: TGCGCCAGCAGCCCAACGGGACAGGGGTACACTGAAGCTTTCTTT.

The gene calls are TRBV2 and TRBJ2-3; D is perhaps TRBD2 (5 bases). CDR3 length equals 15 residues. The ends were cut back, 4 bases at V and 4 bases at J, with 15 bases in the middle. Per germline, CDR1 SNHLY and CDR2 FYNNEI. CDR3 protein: CASSVGNWGADTQYF. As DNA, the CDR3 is TGTGCCAGCAGTGTGGGGAATTGGGGAGCAGATACGCAGTATTTT.

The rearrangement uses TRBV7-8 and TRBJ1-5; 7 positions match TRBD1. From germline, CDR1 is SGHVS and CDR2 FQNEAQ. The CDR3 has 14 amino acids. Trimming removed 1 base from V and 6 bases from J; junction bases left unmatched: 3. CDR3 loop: CASSLERGLQPQHF. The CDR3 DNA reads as TGTGCCAGCAGCTTAGAAAGGGGGCTTCAGCCCCAGCATTTT.

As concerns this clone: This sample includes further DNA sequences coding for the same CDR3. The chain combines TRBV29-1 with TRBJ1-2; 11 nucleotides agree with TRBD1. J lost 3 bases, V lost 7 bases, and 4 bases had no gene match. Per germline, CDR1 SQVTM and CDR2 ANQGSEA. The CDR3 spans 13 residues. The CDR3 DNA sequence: TGCAGCGGCAGGACAGGGGGCGACTATGGCTACACCTTC. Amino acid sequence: CSGRTGGDYGYTF.

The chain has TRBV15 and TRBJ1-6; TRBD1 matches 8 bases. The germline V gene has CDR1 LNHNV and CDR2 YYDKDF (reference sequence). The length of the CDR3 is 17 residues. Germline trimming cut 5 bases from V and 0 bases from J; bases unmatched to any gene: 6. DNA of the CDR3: TGTGCCACCAGCGGACAGGGAAAGGGCTCCTATAATTCACCCCTCCACTTT. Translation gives CATSGQGKGSYNSPLHF.

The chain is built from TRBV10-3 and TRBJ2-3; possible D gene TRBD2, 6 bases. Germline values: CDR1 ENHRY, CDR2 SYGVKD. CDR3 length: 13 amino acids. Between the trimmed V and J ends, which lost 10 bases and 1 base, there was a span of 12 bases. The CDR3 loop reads CATTPSGTDTQYF. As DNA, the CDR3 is TGTGCCACTACACCTAGCGGCACAGATACGCAGTATTTT.

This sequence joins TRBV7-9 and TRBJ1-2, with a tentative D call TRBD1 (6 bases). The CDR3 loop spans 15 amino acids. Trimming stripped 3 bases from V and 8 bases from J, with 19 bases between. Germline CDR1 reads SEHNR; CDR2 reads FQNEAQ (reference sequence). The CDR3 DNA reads TGTGCCAGCAGCTTTGTATCAGGGGCGATTAGCGGCTACACCTTC. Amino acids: CASSFVSGAISGYTF.

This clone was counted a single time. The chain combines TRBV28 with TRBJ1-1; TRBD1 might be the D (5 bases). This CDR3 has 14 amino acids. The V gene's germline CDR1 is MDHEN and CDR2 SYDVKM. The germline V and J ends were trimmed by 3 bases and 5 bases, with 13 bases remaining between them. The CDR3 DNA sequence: TGTGCCAGCAGTTTGTCCAGGGTTGGGACTGAAGCTTTCTTT. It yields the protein CASSLSRVGTEAFF.

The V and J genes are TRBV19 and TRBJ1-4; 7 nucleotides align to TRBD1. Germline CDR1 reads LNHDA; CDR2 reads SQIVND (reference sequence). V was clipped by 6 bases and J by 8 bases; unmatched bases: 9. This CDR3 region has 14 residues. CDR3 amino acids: CASREQGRPEKLFF. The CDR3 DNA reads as TGTGCCAGTAGGGAACAGGGGAGACCCGAAAAACTGTTTTTT.

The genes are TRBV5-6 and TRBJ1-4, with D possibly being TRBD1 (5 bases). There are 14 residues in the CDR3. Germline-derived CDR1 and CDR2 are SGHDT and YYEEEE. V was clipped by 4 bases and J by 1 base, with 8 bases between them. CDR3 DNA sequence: TGTGCCAGCAGCGCCAGGGTAACTAATGAAAAACTGTTTTTT. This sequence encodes CASSARVTNEKLFF.

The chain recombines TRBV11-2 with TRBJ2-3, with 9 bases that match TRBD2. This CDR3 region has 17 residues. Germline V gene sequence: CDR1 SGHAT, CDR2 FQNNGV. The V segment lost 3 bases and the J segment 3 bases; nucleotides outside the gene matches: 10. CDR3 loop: CASSFPKAGGPTDTQYF. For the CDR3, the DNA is TGTGCCAGCAGCTTTCCTAAGGCGGGGGGGCCGACAGATACGCAGTATTTT. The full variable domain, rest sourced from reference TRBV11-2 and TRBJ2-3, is EAGVAQSPRYKIIEKRQSVAFWCNPISGHATLYWYQQILGQGPKLLIQFQNNGVVDDSQLPKDRFSAERLKGVDSTLKIQPAKLEDSAVYLCASSFPKAGGPTDTQYFGPGTRLTVL.

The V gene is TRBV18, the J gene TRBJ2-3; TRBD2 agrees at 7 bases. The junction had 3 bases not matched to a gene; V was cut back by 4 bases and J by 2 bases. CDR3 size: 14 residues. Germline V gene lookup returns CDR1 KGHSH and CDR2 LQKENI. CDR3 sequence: CASSRSGDTDTQYF. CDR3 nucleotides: TGTGCCAGCTCACGGAGCGGGGACACAGATACGCAGTATTTT.

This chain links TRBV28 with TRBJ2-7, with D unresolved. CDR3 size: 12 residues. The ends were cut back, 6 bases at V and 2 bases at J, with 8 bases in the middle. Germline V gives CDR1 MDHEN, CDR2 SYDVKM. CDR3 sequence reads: CASRSRAYEQYF. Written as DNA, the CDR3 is TGTGCCAGCAGGTCTAGAGCCTACGAGCAGTACTTC.

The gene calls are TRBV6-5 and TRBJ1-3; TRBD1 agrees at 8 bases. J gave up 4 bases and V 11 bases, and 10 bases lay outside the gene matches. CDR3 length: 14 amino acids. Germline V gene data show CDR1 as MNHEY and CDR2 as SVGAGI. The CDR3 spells CAVRQGSAGNTIYF. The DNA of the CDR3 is TGTGCCGTCCGACAGGGGTCAGCGGGAAACACCATATATTTT.

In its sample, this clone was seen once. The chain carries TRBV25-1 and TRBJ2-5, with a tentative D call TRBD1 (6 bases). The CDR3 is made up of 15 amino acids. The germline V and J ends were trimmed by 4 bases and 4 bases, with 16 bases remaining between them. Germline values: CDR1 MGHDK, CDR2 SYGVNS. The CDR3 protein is CASSGPNRVSETQYF. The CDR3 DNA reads TGTGCCAGCAGTGGGCCTAACAGGGTTTCAGAGACCCAGTACTTC.

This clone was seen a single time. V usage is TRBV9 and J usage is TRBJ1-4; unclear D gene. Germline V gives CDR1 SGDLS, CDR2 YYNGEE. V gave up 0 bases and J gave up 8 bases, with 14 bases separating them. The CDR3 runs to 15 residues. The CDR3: CASSVGGSSSEKLFF. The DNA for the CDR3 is TGTGCCAGCAGCGTAGGCGGGTCTTCCTCGGAAAAACTGTTTTTT.

Here the CDR3 reads CASRRDRISNQPQHF. CDR3 DNA sequence: TGTGCCAGCAGAAGGGACAGGATTAGCAATCAGCCCCAGCATTTT. This chain uses TRBV6-6 with TRBJ1-5; 8 bases align to TRBD1. Germline CDR1 and CDR2: MNHNY and SVGAGI (reference sequence). Unmatched junction bases numbered 4, after V lost 6 bases and J lost 0 bases. CDR3 length: 15 amino acids.

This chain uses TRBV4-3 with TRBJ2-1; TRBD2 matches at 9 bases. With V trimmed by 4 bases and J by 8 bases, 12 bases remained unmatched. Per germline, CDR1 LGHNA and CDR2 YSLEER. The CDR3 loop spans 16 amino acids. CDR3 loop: CASSPRGRGGVDEQFF. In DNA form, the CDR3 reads TGCGCCAGCAGCCCCCGGGGGCGGGGGGGCGTCGATGAGCAGTTCTTC.

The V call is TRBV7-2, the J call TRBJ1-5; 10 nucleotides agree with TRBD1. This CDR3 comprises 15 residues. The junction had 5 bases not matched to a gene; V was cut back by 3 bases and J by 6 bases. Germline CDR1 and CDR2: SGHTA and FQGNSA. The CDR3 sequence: CASSFDRGPAQPQHF. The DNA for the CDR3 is TGTGCCAGCAGCTTTGACAGGGGGCCCGCTCAGCCCCAGCATTTT.